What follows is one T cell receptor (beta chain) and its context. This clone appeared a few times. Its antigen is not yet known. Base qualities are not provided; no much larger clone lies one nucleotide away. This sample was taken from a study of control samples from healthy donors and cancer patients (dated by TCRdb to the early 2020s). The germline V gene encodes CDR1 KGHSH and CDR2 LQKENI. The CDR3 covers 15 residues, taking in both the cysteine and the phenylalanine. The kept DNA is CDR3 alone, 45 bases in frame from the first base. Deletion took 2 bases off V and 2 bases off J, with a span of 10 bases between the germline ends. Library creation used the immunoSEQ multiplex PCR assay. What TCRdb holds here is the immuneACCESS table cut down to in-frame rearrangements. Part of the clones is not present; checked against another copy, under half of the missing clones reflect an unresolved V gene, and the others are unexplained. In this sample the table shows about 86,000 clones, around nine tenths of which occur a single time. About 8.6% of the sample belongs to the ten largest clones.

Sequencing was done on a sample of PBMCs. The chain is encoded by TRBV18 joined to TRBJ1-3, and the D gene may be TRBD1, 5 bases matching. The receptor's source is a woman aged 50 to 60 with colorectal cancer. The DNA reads TGTGCCAGCTCACCAGGGGGGATCGCTGGAAACACCATATATTTT. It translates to CASSPGGIAGNTIYF.